The T cell receptor beta chain under discussion was sequenced for a study of technical replicates of blood from a few donors. Assay used: immunoSEQ multiplex PCR; TCRdb lists only in-frame clones, some missing. The sample includes more than 70,000 clones, almost 98% of them seen just once. Germline assignment: CDR1 MNHNS and CDR2 SASEGT. Trimming took off 2 bases at V and 5 bases at J, with 16 bases between the two ends. The CDR3 is 15 amino acids. The chain joins TRBV6-1 to TRBJ2-7; a weak D match, TRBD2 (5 bases). The TCR comes from a human donor in good health. Sequenced input: T cells isolated from PBMCs. This CDR3 reads CASSEPTFSGNEQYF. The CDR3 nucleotides read TGTGCCAGCAGTGAACCTACTTTCTCCGGGAACGAGCAGTACTTC.